The T cell receptor (beta chain) described here comes from a study of T cell responses to AZD1222 COVID-19 vaccine. Study observations and caveats: Spike-specific TCR repertoires showed rising breadth and depth after two AZD1222 doses.

After removal of 0 bases from V and 5 bases from J, the junction contained 9 bases not matched to a gene. Germline V gives CDR1 KGHDR, CDR2 SFDVKD. The CDR3 contains 17 residues. In the case of this clone: Antigen specificity is unknown.

Here immunoSEQ multiplex PCR was the method, and the copy in TCRdb shows in-frame clones only, minus some. The sample consists of roughly 140,000 clones, approximately 89% of them appearing once. Sequencing used peripheral blood, obtained on day 0 of AZD1222 vaccination. The TCR comes from an adult in good health. This sequence joins TRBV24-1 and TRBJ2-7; 10 positions agree with TRBD1. CDR3 sequence (DNA): TGTGCCACCAGTGATTTGGAACTGACAGGGGGCAACGACGAGCAGTACTTC. Translating gives CATSDLELTGGNDEQYF.